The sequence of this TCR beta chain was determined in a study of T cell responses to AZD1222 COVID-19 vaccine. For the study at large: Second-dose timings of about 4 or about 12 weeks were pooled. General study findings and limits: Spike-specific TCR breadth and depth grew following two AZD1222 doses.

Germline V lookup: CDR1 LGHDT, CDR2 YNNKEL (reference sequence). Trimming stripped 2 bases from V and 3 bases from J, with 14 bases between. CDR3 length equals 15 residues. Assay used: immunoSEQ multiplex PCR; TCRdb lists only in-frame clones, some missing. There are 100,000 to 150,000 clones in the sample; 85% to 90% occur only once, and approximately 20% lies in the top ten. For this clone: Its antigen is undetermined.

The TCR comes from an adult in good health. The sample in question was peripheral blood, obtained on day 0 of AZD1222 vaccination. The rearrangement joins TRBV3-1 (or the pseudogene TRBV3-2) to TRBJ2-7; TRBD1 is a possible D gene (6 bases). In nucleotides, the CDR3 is TGTGCCAGCAGCCAAACAGGGTCCATCATCTACGAGCAGTACTTC. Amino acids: CASSQTGSIIYEQYF.